A selection of T cell receptor beta chains follows, all from one sample in a study of cytomegalovirus exposure and HLA in healthy donors. Clones were sequenced by immunoSEQ multiplex PCR, and TCRdb holds only the in-frame ones, with some missing. The profile shows 150,000 to 200,000 clones, about 77% of them singletons. Sequencing was done on a sample of PBMCs. These TCRs come from a male donor in good health and CMV-seropositive. The CDR3 runs from the conserved cysteine through the conserved F or W. Fields, in order: V gene, D gene, clone size, J gene, CDR3 DNA, CDR3 protein. D genes are given only for firm matches. Size is omitted from some rows. Given values are once, few, many or a class for expanded clones.

v_call: TRBV11-2; d_call: TRBD2; clone_size: -; j_call: TRBJ2-3; cdr3_nt: TGTGCCAGCAGCTTTCGTGGCGGGGGGGGCACAGATACGCAGTATTTT; cdr3_aa: CASSFRGGGGTDTQYF
v_call: TRBV5-4; d_call: -; clone_size: -; j_call: TRBJ2-2; cdr3_nt: TGTGCCAGCAGCCCTCAGGGGACGAGATCGAACACCGGGGAGCTGTTTTTT; cdr3_aa: CASSPQGTRSNTGELFF
v_call: TRBV18; d_call: -; clone_size: -; j_call: TRBJ1-2; cdr3_nt: TGTGCCAGCTCTCCAGGGCCCTACTATGGCTACACCTTC; cdr3_aa: CASSPGPYYGYTF
v_call: TRBV5-6; d_call: -; clone_size: -; j_call: TRBJ2-7; cdr3_nt: TGTGCCAGCAGCTTATACCGACAGGCGCCAGCTCGGGAGCAGTACTTC; cdr3_aa: CASSLYRQAPAREQYF
v_call: TRBV6-5; d_call: -; clone_size: few; j_call: TRBJ1-1; cdr3_nt: TGTGCCAGCAGTAGGGGGAGGGACACTGAAGCTTTCTTT; cdr3_aa: CASSRGRDTEAFF
v_call: TRBV27; d_call: TRBD1; clone_size: -; j_call: TRBJ1-2; cdr3_nt: TGTGCCAGCAGTCCGACTCGGACAGGGAATGGCTACACCTTC; cdr3_aa: CASSPTRTGNGYTF
v_call: TRBV27; d_call: -; clone_size: -; j_call: TRBJ2-3; cdr3_nt: TGTGCCAGCAGTTTCCTACTCAACACAGATACGCAGTATTTT; cdr3_aa: CASSFLLNTDTQYF
v_call: TRBV5-1; d_call: -; clone_size: -; j_call: TRBJ1-1; cdr3_nt: TGCGCCAGCAGCTTGGGTATGAACACTGAAGCTTTCTTT; cdr3_aa: CASSLGMNTEAFF
v_call: TRBV19; d_call: -; clone_size: -; j_call: TRBJ1-1; cdr3_nt: TGTGCCAGTAGTACAGGGCCCAACACTGAAGCTTTCTTT; cdr3_aa: CASSTGPNTEAFF
v_call: TRBV27; d_call: -; clone_size: -; j_call: TRBJ1-2; cdr3_nt: TGTGCCAGCACCCTGAGAGGATGGCAAAGATATGGCTACACCTTC; cdr3_aa: CASTLRGWQRYGYTF
v_call: TRBV2; d_call: -; clone_size: -; j_call: TRBJ1-2; cdr3_nt: TGTGCCAGCATTGCTGGGGGGGGCAGATCTAACTATGGCTACACCTTC; cdr3_aa: CASIAGGGRSNYGYTF
v_call: TRBV9; d_call: -; clone_size: -; j_call: TRBJ2-3; cdr3_nt: TGTGCCAGCAGCCCTACGGGCACAGATACGCAGTATTTT; cdr3_aa: CASSPTGTDTQYF
v_call: TRBV13; d_call: -; clone_size: few; j_call: TRBJ1-5; cdr3_nt: TGTGCCAGCAGCTCCGCGAGGGCGGAGCCCCAGCATTTT; cdr3_aa: CASSSARAEPQHF
v_call: TRBV30; d_call: TRBD1; clone_size: -; j_call: TRBJ2-7; cdr3_nt: TGTGCCCACGACGCCCCGGGACAGGGTGGGTACGAGCAGTACTTC; cdr3_aa: CAHDAPGQGGYEQYF
v_call: TRBV27; d_call: TRBD2; clone_size: once; j_call: TRBJ2-3; cdr3_nt: TGTGCCAGCCGCAGCGGGGGGGCGAAGTATTTT; cdr3_aa: CASRSGGAKYF
v_call: TRBV7-3; d_call: -; clone_size: -; j_call: TRBJ2-2; cdr3_nt: TGTGCCAGCAGCCCTCACCTGTTCGGCACCGGGGAGCTGTTTTTT; cdr3_aa: CASSPHLFGTGELFF
v_call: TRBV7-2; d_call: -; clone_size: -; j_call: TRBJ1-1; cdr3_nt: TGTGCCAGCAGCTTAGAGGGGTGGTTTGAAGCTTTCTTT; cdr3_aa: CASSLEGWFEAFF
v_call: TRBV30; d_call: TRBD2; clone_size: -; j_call: TRBJ2-1; cdr3_nt: TGTGCCTGGAGTCGACTAGCGGGGGGGCCAGAAGAGCAGTTCTTC; cdr3_aa: CAWSRLAGGPEEQFF
v_call: TRBV7-6; d_call: TRBD1; clone_size: once; j_call: TRBJ1-4; cdr3_nt: TGTGCCAGCAGCCCAGACAGGGCCTCAACTAATGAAAAACTGTTTTTT; cdr3_aa: CASSPDRASTNEKLFF